This entry lists 27 T cell receptor beta chains sequenced from one sample in a study of Ad26.COV2.S vaccination and SARS-CoV-2 variants (dated by TCRdb to about 2021). Read against the paper, the sample's treatment or condition label means: around 19 received Ad26.COV2.S at low or high dose, single or two shots; about five received placebo; per-sample allocation not given. Repertoires of vaccine and placebo recipients were sequenced from samples collected on day 63 after the first injection. The library relied on the immunoSEQ multiplex PCR assay. This immuneACCESS table, as held by TCRdb, lists in-frame sequences with V and J called but not all clones. Of the missing ones, under half trace to an unresolved V gene in checked studies; the others have no known cause. Across this sample there are about 350,000 clones, with about 87% seen only once. The biggest ten clones account for 6.4% of the sample.

Material: peripheral blood, obtained in a trial of Ad26.COV2.S vaccine versus placebo. These receptors were collected from a person aged 18-65 years who received the Ad26.COV2.S COVID-19 vaccine or a placebo.

The chain employs TRBV3-1 (or the pseudogene TRBV3-2) and TRBJ1-6; 8 bases line up with TRBD1. The V segment lost 5 bases and the J segment 1 base; nucleotides outside the gene matches: 7. The CDR3 spans 17 residues. The germline CDR1 and CDR2 sequences are LGHDT and YNNKEL (reference sequence). The CDR3 DNA follows: TGTGCCAGCAGCGACAGGGGTCGACGGTCCTATAATTCACCCCTCCACTTT. This translates into CASSDRGRRSYNSPLHF.

V and J are TRBV6-5 and TRBJ1-5; D might be TRBD1 (5 bases). Trimming took off 6 bases at V and 3 bases at J, with 9 bases between the two ends. The length of the CDR3 is 13 residues. CDR1 and CDR2 from the germline V gene are MNHEY and SVGAGI. CDR3 sequence reads: CASSGTPNQPQHF. DNA for the CDR3: TGTGCCAGCAGCGGGACCCCCAATCAGCCCCAGCATTTT.

This rearrangement joins TRBV9 to TRBJ1-1; perhaps TRBD1 as D (6 bases). CDR1 is SGDLS, CDR2 YYNGEE, per germline. Trimming stripped 3 bases from V and 1 base from J, with 13 bases between. CDR3 length: 15 residues. CDR3 protein: CASSAPQGGNTEAFF. The CDR3 coding sequence is TGTGCCAGCAGCGCGCCACAGGGTGGGAACACTGAAGCTTTCTTT.

This chain uses TRBV6-6 with TRBJ2-1; unclear D gene. Germline lookup yields CDR1 MNHNY and CDR2 SVGAGI (reference sequence). The length of the CDR3 is 15 residues. Trimming shortened V by 10 bases and J by 5 bases, and 21 bases separated the two germline ends. The CDR3 loop reads CATRDTKKRDNEQFF. The DNA for the CDR3 is TGTGCCACCAGAGACACAAAGAAGCGCGACAATGAGCAGTTCTTC.

The V call is TRBV5-6, the J call TRBJ2-5; D gene ambiguous. The germline V gene encodes CDR1 SGHDT and CDR2 YYEEEE. The CDR3 extends over 11 amino acids. V lost 4 bases to trimming and J lost 4 bases, with 5 bases between them. The CDR3 sequence: CASSRVETQYF. In nucleotides, the CDR3 is TGTGCCAGCAGCCGAGTAGAGACCCAGTACTTC.

This clone appeared once. The chain employs TRBV5-1 and TRBJ1-5; D may be TRBD1 (6 bases). The CDR3 is 14 amino acids. Germline CDR1 reads SGHRS; CDR2 reads YFSETQ. With 0 bases removed from V and 7 bases from J, the gap between germline ends came to 11 bases. The CDR3 DNA sequence: TGCGCCAGCAGCTTGGGGGGGGCATGGCAGCCCCAGCATTTT. Its translation is CASSLGGAWQPQHF.

The V and J genes are TRBV7-9 and TRBJ1-5, with 10 bases aligning to TRBD1. J lost 7 bases, V lost 1 base, and 7 bases had no gene match. CDR1 SEHNR and CDR2 FQNEAQ come from the germline V gene (reference sequence). The CDR3 is 16 amino acids. CDR3 bases: TGTGCCAGCAGCTTAGGGGACAGGGGATTGAAGCAGCCCCAGCATTTT. It is translated as CASSLGDRGLKQPQHF.

CDR3 region: CASRFLAGAIYEQYF. The DNA for the CDR3 is TGTGCCAGCAGATTTCTAGCGGGGGCCATCTACGAGCAGTACTTC. The chain carries TRBV2 and TRBJ2-7, with TRBD2 matching 10 bases. V was clipped by 6 bases and J by 3 bases; unmatched bases: 8. Germline V CDR1 and CDR2: SNHLY, FYNNEI. The CDR3 sequence is 15 residues long. Complete variable domain (other parts from reference TRBV2 and TRBJ2-7): EPEVTQTPSHQVTQMGQEVILRCVPISNHLYFYWYRQILGQKVEFLVSFYNNEISEKSEIFDDQFSVERPDGSNFTLKIRSTKLEDSAMYFCASRFLAGAIYEQYFGPGTRLTVT.

The V gene is TRBV6-2 or TRBV6-3, the J gene TRBJ2-7; D tentatively fits TRBD1 or TRBD2 (6 bases each). V lost 7 bases to trimming and J lost 4 bases, with 23 bases between them. Germline CDR1 MNHEY, CDR2 SVGEGT. The CDR3 has 16 amino acids. CDR3 residues: CASIPRGTYKSYEQYF. In nucleotides, the CDR3 is TGTGCCAGCATCCCAAGGGGGACTTATAAATCTTACGAGCAGTACTTC.

The chain has TRBV7-9 and TRBJ2-1; no clear D. This CDR3 spans 13 amino acids. The V gene lost 5 bases and the J gene lost 5 bases, with 10 bases spanning the gap. Germline V gene lookup returns CDR1 SEHNR and CDR2 FQNEAQ (reference sequence). CDR3 amino acids: CASSARQNNEQFF. For the CDR3, the DNA is TGTGCCAGCAGCGCCCGGCAAAACAATGAGCAGTTCTTC.

The chain couples TRBV5-1 to TRBJ2-2; D uncertain. CDR1 is SGHRS and CDR2 is YFSETQ in the germline V gene. Trimming removed 4 bases from V and 5 bases from J, with 6 bases in between. This CDR3 is built from 12 residues. CDR3 loop: CASSPSTGELFF. The CDR3 nucleotides are TGCGCCAGCAGCCCAAGTACCGGGGAGCTGTTTTTT. Based on the CDR3 plus reference TRBV5-1 and TRBJ2-2, the full variable domain is KAGVTQTPRYLIKTRGQQVTLSCSPISGHRSVSWYQQTPGQGLQFLFEYFSETQRNKGNFPGRFSGRQFSNSRSEMNVSTLELGDSALYLCASSPSTGELFFGEGSRLTVL.

The chain recombines TRBV4-1 with TRBJ2-7; the match to TRBD1 covers 9 bases. Trimming removed 6 bases from V and 6 bases from J; junction bases left unmatched: 6. The CDR3 has 13 amino acids. Germline CDR1 reads MGHRA; CDR2 reads YSYEKL. The CDR3 DNA reads as TGCGCCAGCAGTCCCGGGACAGGGCCCGAGCAGTACTTC. It encodes CASSPGTGPEQYF.

The chain has TRBV7-2 and TRBJ2-5; D not resolved. The length of the CDR3 is 14 residues. Trimming removed 5 bases from V and 5 bases from J, with 15 bases in between. Germline assignment: CDR1 SGHTA and CDR2 FQGNSA. CDR3 nucleotides: TGTGCCAGCAGCCCAGCCTTGATGGGGGAGACCCAGTACTTC. Translated: CASSPALMGETQYF.

V usage is TRBV29-1 and J usage is TRBJ1-1, with TRBD1 as a possible D gene (6 bases). This CDR3 is built from 12 residues. The germline V gene has CDR1 SQVTM and CDR2 ANQGSEA. V gave up 6 bases and J gave up 0 bases, with 8 bases separating them. The CDR3 nucleotides are TGCAGCGTAAACAGGGTGAACACTGAAGCTTTCTTT. It encodes CSVNRVNTEAFF.

This clone was seen a single time. Other DNA sequences from this sample encode an identical CDR3 as well. This chain joins TRBV12-3 or TRBV12-4 and TRBJ2-7; no clear D gene. There are 10 residues in the CDR3. Trimming stripped 2 bases from V and 4 bases from J, with 0 bases between. This chain's CDR3 is CASSLYEQYF. The CDR3, as DNA: TGTGCCAGCAGTTTATACGAGCAGTACTTC.

This clone has just one count. The chain joins TRBV14 to TRBJ1-6; 7 bases line up with TRBD1. Germline V lookup: CDR1 SGHDN, CDR2 FVKESK. CDR3 size: 12 residues. The ends lost 5 bases at V and 17 bases at J; junction bases unmatched: 9. For the CDR3, the DNA is TGTGCCAGCAGCTCACCGACAGGGAAGGTCCACTTT. Encoded protein: CASSSPTGKVHF. The variable domain in full, with the rest retrieved from reference TRBV14 and TRBJ1-6, is EAGVTQFPSHSVIEKGQTVTLRCDPISGHDNLYWYRRVMGKEIKFLLHFVKESKQDESGMPNNRFLAERTGGTYSTLKVQPAELEDSGVYFCASSSPTGKVHFGNGTRLTVT.

V and J are TRBV14 and TRBJ1-2; TRBD1 is a possible D gene (5 bases). Trimming took off 3 bases at V and 8 bases at J, with 19 bases between the two ends. The germline CDR1 and CDR2 sequences are SGHDN and FVKESK. The CDR3 has 15 amino acids. The CDR3 nucleotides are TGTGCCAGCAGCCAGGCCCCCCGGGACTTCGGAGGCTACACCTTC. It encodes CASSQAPRDFGGYTF.

For the CDR3, the DNA is TGTGCCAGCAGCTTAGGCGGGCTAGCAGATTACGAGCAGTACTTC. This encodes CASSLGGLADYEQYF. The chain links TRBV5-4 to TRBJ2-7; D may be TRBD2 (5 bases). Trimming shortened V by 2 bases and J by 4 bases, and 16 bases separated the two germline ends. The germline V gene encodes CDR1 SGHNT and CDR2 YYREEE (reference sequence). The CDR3 has 15 residues.

The chain couples TRBV7-9 to TRBJ2-7; 10 positions match TRBD1. The junction had 19 bases not matched to a gene; V was cut back by 5 bases and J by 12 bases. The germline V gene has CDR1 SEHNR and CDR2 FQNEAQ (reference sequence). The CDR3 contains 16 residues. CDR3 sequence: CASSRSGGTGDEGVYF. DNA for the CDR3: TGTGCCAGCAGCCGATCGGGCGGGACAGGGGACGAAGGGGTGTACTTC. The full variable domain, rest sourced from reference TRBV7-9 and TRBJ2-7, is DTGVSQNPRHKITKRGQNVTFRCDPISEHNRLYWYRQTLGQGPEFLTYFQNEAQLEKSRLLSDRFSAERPKGSFSTLEIQRTEQGDSAMYLCASSRSGGTGDEGVYFGPGTRLTVT.

The genes are TRBV5-4 and TRBJ2-6; 10 bases align to TRBD1. The germline gives CDR1 SGHNT, CDR2 YYREEE (reference sequence). There are 18 residues in the CDR3. The V gene end was trimmed by 4 bases and the J gene end by 4 bases; junction bases not matched to a gene: 11. The CDR3 loop reads CASSSWTGGPGGANVLTF. DNA for the CDR3: TGTGCCAGCAGCAGCTGGACAGGGGGTCCTGGGGGGGCCAACGTCCTGACTTTC.

CDR3 coding DNA: TGTGCCAGTAGTATTAGCGCTCAGCCCCAGCATTTT. Translation gives CASSISAQPQHF. V usage is TRBV19 and J usage is TRBJ1-5; no clear D. V lost 3 bases and J lost 6, with 6 bases in between. There are 12 residues in the CDR3. Germline loops: CDR1 LNHDA, CDR2 SQIVND (reference sequence).

V and J are TRBV21-1 and TRBJ1-2. TRBV21-1 constitutes a pseudogene. The CDR3 sequence is 13 residues long. The DNA of the CDR3 is TGTGCCAGCAGCAAGAAGAGTAACTATGGCTACACCTTC. It encodes CASSKKSNYGYTF.

This chain uses TRBV6-5 with TRBJ1-1; 8 positions agree with TRBD1. Germline V gives CDR1 MNHEY, CDR2 SVGAGI. V lost 6 bases, J lost 2 bases, and 8 bases stayed unmatched. The CDR3 is 15 residues long. CDR3 coding DNA: TGTGCCAGCAGCCGAAAGGCAGGGGGCAACACTGAAGCTTTCTTT. Its translation is CASSRKAGGNTEAFF.

The rearrangement links TRBV2 to TRBJ2-7; D unclear. This CDR3 contains 15 residues. V dropped 6 bases and J dropped 3 bases, with 18 bases sitting between them. Germline V gene lookup returns CDR1 SNHLY and CDR2 FYNNEI. The CDR3 bases are TGTGCCAGCAGCTACCTACAAGGAGTCATCTACGAGCAGTACTTC. This translates into CASSYLQGVIYEQYF.

This clone was seen only once. The chain is built from TRBV18 and TRBJ1-2; D unresolved. CDR1 is KGHSH and CDR2 is LQKENI in the germline V gene. The germline V and J ends were trimmed by 2 bases and 6 bases, with 22 bases remaining between them. This CDR3 has 17 residues. CDR3 protein: CASSPTLNYIHSDGYTF. As DNA, the CDR3 is TGTGCCAGCTCACCAACCTTAAACTACATCCACTCGGATGGCTACACCTTC.

The chain has TRBV5-4 and TRBJ2-3; possibly TRBD1 for D (6 bases). This CDR3 spans 16 amino acids. Germline V gene sequence: CDR1 SGHNT, CDR2 YYREEE (reference sequence). The V end lost 3 bases, the J end lost 0 bases, and 14 bases lay between the germline ends. CDR3 region: CASSYRTAASTDTQYF. The CDR3 region has the DNA TGTGCCAGCAGCTACCGGACAGCGGCTAGCACAGATACGCAGTATTTT.

V and J are TRBV9 and TRBJ1-1, with D uncertain. The germline V and J ends were trimmed by 4 bases and 3 bases, with 13 bases remaining between them. Germline CDR1 SGDLS, CDR2 YYNGEE. CDR3 length: 14 amino acids. CDR3 amino acids: CASSLRDRYTEAFF. DNA for the CDR3: TGTGCCAGCAGCCTACGAGACCGCTACACTGAAGCTTTCTTT.